The 30 T cell receptor beta chains below were found in one sample sequenced in a study of T cell repertoires in cytomegalovirus infection. These TCRs are of unknown antigen specificity. TCRdb processed the reads anew with MiXCR; each CDR3 protein has one entry. The sample records some 900,000 distinct CDR3 sequences, approximately 29% being singletons. The sequencing here drew on cultured CD8+ T cells from PBMCs, taken from culture after CMV antigen stimulation. The receptors come from a human donor in good health (CMV status not recorded). Some clones in this sample may be carry-over from other donors' samples.

The V and J genes are TRBV4-1 and TRBJ1-4; D unresolved. The CDR3 extends over 16 amino acids. The germline CDR1 and CDR2 sequences are MGHRA and YSYEKL. The V end lost 3 bases, the J end lost 3 bases, and 14 bases lay between the germline ends. In DNA, the CDR3 is TGCGCCAGCAGCCAGTCCCCCACAGCTCCTAATGAAAAACTGTTTTTT. This codes for CASSQSPTAPNEKLFF.

J is TRBJ2-7 and V is TRBV14; 7 nucleotides match TRBD2. V dropped 4 bases and J dropped 6; count of bases not matched to a gene: 9. The germline V gene encodes CDR1 SGHDN and CDR2 FVKESK. The CDR3 totals 14 residues. The DNA for the CDR3 is TGTGCCAGCAGCCTGGGGGGGAGGGTCCGCGAGCAGTACTTC. As protein: CASSLGGRVREQYF.

The DNA for the CDR3 is TGCGCCAGCAGCCAAGATCGCGGGGGAGGCAATGAGCAGTTCTTC. It codes for CASSQDRGGGNEQFF. The J gene is TRBJ2-1, the V gene TRBV4-3, with 7 bases fitting TRBD2. The junction had 5 bases not matched to a gene; V was cut back by 0 bases and J by 6 bases. Germline V gene lookup returns CDR1 LGHNA and CDR2 YSLEER. This CDR3 contains 15 residues.

The V and J genes are TRBV7-9 and TRBJ2-1; D is ambiguous. Germline V lookup: CDR1 SEHNR, CDR2 FQNEAQ (reference sequence). This CDR3 region has 12 residues. V lost 4 bases, J lost 12 bases, and 13 bases lay in between. The CDR3 DNA sequence: TGTGCCAGCAGCTCTTGGGATTCGTGGCAGTTCTTC. It yields the protein CASSSWDSWQFF.

This clonotype was detected a few times. The chain carries TRBV6-5 and TRBJ2-2; 7 nucleotides agree with TRBD1. CDR1 is MNHEY and CDR2 is SVGAGI in the germline V gene. This CDR3 region has 13 residues. The V and J ends lost 2 bases and 6 bases, in that order; junction bases with no gene match: 0. CDR3: CASSYGQAGELFF. The CDR3 DNA follows: TGTGCCAGCAGTTACGGACAGGCCGGGGAGCTGTTTTTT.

At least ten counts were recorded for this clonotype. Here the CDR3 reads CASSLGSAGVYEQYF. In nucleotides, the CDR3 is TGTGCCAGCAGCTTAGGATCGGCGGGCGTCTACGAGCAGTACTTC. This rearrangement joins TRBV7-2 to TRBJ2-7, with D maybe TRBD2 (5 bases). This CDR3 contains 15 residues. CDR1 and CDR2 (germline): SGHTA, FQGNSA. Trimming removed 1 base at V and 3 bases at J, with 13 bases between.

This clonotype was found many times. The CDR3, as DNA: TGTGCCAGCAGCCATCAGGGGAGTCAGGAGACCCAGTACTTC. Protein: CASSHQGSQETQYF. The chain is built from TRBV7-9 and TRBJ2-5; TRBD1 might be the D (6 bases). This CDR3 is built from 14 residues. The V and J ends lost 5 bases and 5 bases respectively, with 15 bases between them. Germline values: CDR1 SEHNR, CDR2 FQNEAQ (reference sequence).

The rearrangement uses TRBV7-6 and TRBJ2-7, with D hard to call. This CDR3 has 17 residues. V lost 1 base and J 1 base, leaving 17 bases between the germline ends. Germline-derived CDR1 and CDR2 are SGHVS and FNYEAQ. Written as DNA, the CDR3 is TGTGCCAGCAGCTTAGTTAATGGATGGCTGGCATCCTACGAGCAGTACGTC. It codes for CASSLVNGWLASYEQYV.

This clonotype has more than one count but fewer than ten. This chain's CDR3 is CASSQGRTANYGYTF. The CDR3 DNA is TGCGCCAGCAGCCAAGGGCGGACGGCTAACTATGGCTACACCTTC. This rearrangement joins TRBV4-1 to TRBJ1-2, with D unresolved. CDR1 and CDR2 from the germline V gene are MGHRA and YSYEKL. V dropped 1 base and J dropped 0 bases, with 9 bases sitting between them. CDR3 length equals 15 residues.

About this clonotype: The conserved closing phenylalanine or tryptophan is absent in this CDR3, likely reflecting a read error. The chain carries TRBV3-1 and TRBJ1-1, with D maybe TRBD1 (5 bases). V lost 0 bases, J lost 4 bases, and 24 bases lay in between. CDR1 LGHDT and CDR2 YNNKEL come from the germline V gene (reference sequence). The length of the CDR3 is 19 residues. DNA for the CDR3: TGTGCCAGCAGCCAAGAGGGCATGGGGGTGAGGTGGTCGAGCACTGAAGCTTTCCTT. This codes for CASSQEGMGVRWSSTEAFL.

Concerning this clonotype itself: Since a much larger clone is just one base distant, this may be a read error. V is TRBV4-1 and J is TRBJ1-1, with D tentatively TRBD1 (6 bases). This CDR3 is 15 amino acids long. The V and J ends lost 0 bases and 0 bases respectively, with 8 bases between them. In germline, CDR1 is MGHRA, CDR2 YSYEKL. The CDR3 reads CASSQDEGVNTEAFF. For the CDR3, the DNA is TGCGCCAGCAGCCAAGATGAGGGGGTGAACACTGAAGCTTTCTTT.

As to this clonotype: At one of its ends the junction is not consistent with the germline gene, which may arise from a read error. In nucleotides, the CDR3 is TGTACCAGCAAAGTGGGATACACAGATACGCAGTATTTT. Translation: CTSKVGYTDTQYF. The V gene is TRBV9, the J gene TRBJ2-3; D gene uncertain. This CDR3 has 13 residues. Germline values: CDR1 SGDLS, CDR2 YYNGEE.

CDR3 in DNA: TGTGCCAGCAGCTTGATCAGCGGGGGGCGGGATACGCAGTATTTT. Its translation is CASSLISGGRDTQYF. V is TRBV5-4 and J is TRBJ2-3, with 9 bases lining up with TRBD2. The V gene end was trimmed by 1 base and the J gene end by 6 bases; junction bases not matched to a gene: 6. The CDR3 is 15 amino acids. The germline gives CDR1 SGHNT, CDR2 YYREEE (reference sequence).

The V and J genes are TRBV9 and TRBJ2-1; a weak D match, TRBD1 (6 bases). The CDR3 contains 16 residues. The ends were cut back, 3 bases at V and 0 bases at J, with 13 bases in the middle. Germline-derived CDR1 and CDR2 are SGDLS and YYNGEE. CDR3 residues: CASSAPPGHSYNEQFF. The CDR3 bases are TGTGCCAGCAGCGCCCCACCGGGACACTCCTACAATGAGCAGTTCTTC.

The chain uses TRBV7-9 and TRBJ2-2; D is perhaps TRBD1 (6 bases). The CDR3 contains 15 residues. The V gene's germline CDR1 is SEHNR and CDR2 FQNEAQ (reference sequence). V lost 4 bases and J lost 6, with 15 bases in between. CDR3 nucleotides: TGTGCCAGCAGCTCCCGGGACACCCTCCCCGGGGAGCTGTTTTTT. It yields the protein CASSSRDTLPGELFF.

Notes on this clonotype: A much larger clone differs from this one at a single base, so this may be a read error. The chain joins TRBV6-8 to TRBJ2-2; D not certain. The CDR3 loop spans 12 amino acids. V was cut by 2 bases and J by 6 bases, with 4 bases left in between. Germline CDR1 and CDR2: MNHGY and SAAAGT. The CDR3 protein is CASSYMAGELFF. CDR3 nucleotides: TGTGCCAGCAGTTACATGGCCGGGGAGCTGTTTTTT.

This clonotype has at least ten counts. The V gene is TRBV7-8, the J gene TRBJ1-1; tentatively, D is TRBD1 (5 bases). Per germline, CDR1 SGHVS and CDR2 FQNEAQ. V was shortened by 5 bases and J by 10 bases, with 26 bases between the two germline ends. The CDR3 totals 16 residues. The chain's CDR3 is CASSRPGGEPSGGAFF. CDR3 sequence (DNA): TGTGCCAGCAGCCGCCCGGGAGGGGAGCCTTCTGGGGGAGCTTTCTTT.

The gene calls are TRBV11-3 and TRBJ2-3; D is unresolved. V gave up 1 base and J gave up 1 base, with 12 bases separating them. Germline V gene data show CDR1 as SGHNT and CDR2 as YENEEA. There are 16 residues in the CDR3. The CDR3 reads CASSLGDKPGTDTQYF. The CDR3 DNA reads as TGTGCCAGCAGCTTAGGAGATAAGCCGGGCACAGATACGCAGTATTTT.

CDR3: CSARSSFGVNNEQFF. CDR3 DNA sequence: TGCAGTGCTAGATCGAGCTTCGGGGTCAACAATGAGCAGTTCTTC. This chain uses TRBV20-1 with TRBJ2-1; perhaps TRBD2 as D (5 bases). CDR3 length equals 15 residues. Germline loops: CDR1 DFQATT, CDR2 SNEGSKA (reference sequence). Between the trimmed V and J ends, which lost 2 bases and 5 bases, there was a span of 16 bases.

This clonotype has at least ten counts. This chain joins TRBV7-8 and TRBJ2-3; D is perhaps TRBD1 or TRBD2 (5 bases each). V lost 5 bases, J lost 4 bases, and 19 bases lay in between. The germline V gene encodes CDR1 SGHVS and CDR2 FQNEAQ. CDR3 length equals 16 residues. DNA for the CDR3: TGTGCCAGCAGCCCCGTTGGGGGAGCCGCCGCAGATACGCAGTATTTT. Its translation: CASSPVGGAAADTQYF.

A few counts support this clonotype. V is TRBV11-1 and J is TRBJ1-6; D is unclear. Germline V gene data show CDR1 as SGHAT and CDR2 as FQDESV (reference sequence). The V and J ends lost 4 bases and 6 bases respectively, with 7 bases between them. The CDR3 totals 13 residues. CDR3 loop: CASSYDINSPLHF. In nucleotides, the CDR3 is TGTGCCAGCAGCTACGACATTAATTCACCCCTCCACTTT.

The rearrangement links TRBV7-2 to TRBJ2-7; D is undetermined. The CDR3 extends over 14 amino acids. Germline V gene sequence: CDR1 SGHTA, CDR2 FQGNSA. The V end lost 0 bases, the J end lost 7 bases, and 13 bases lay between the germline ends. CDR3 sequence (DNA): TGTGCCAGCAGCTTAGCGTGGGCTTCGCGGGAGCAGTACGTC. It yields the protein CASSLAWASREQYV.

This clonotype has a handful of counts. This chain connects TRBV14 to TRBJ2-3; TRBD1 aligns across 7 bases. The length of the CDR3 is 19 residues. The V gene end was trimmed by 2 bases and the J gene end by 4 bases; junction bases not matched to a gene: 18. From germline, CDR1 is SGHDN and CDR2 FVKESK. CDR3 residues: CASSQNLATGASESDTQYF. CDR3 in DNA: TGTGCCAGCAGCCAAAACCTAGCCACAGGGGCTTCGGAGTCAGATACGCAGTATTTT.

Comments on this clonotype: The junction does not match germline at one end; this may be a read error. The chain uses TRBV4-1 and TRBJ1-1; D gene uncertain. The germline V gene has CDR1 MGHRA and CDR2 YSYEKL. CDR3 size: 15 residues. The CDR3 is CAGSQVGQERTEAFF. The CDR3 coding sequence is TGCGCCGGCAGCCAAGTTGGGCAGGAGAGGACTGAAGCTTTCTTT.

This chain uses TRBV4-3 with TRBJ1-3; D might be TRBD1 (6 bases). CDR3 size: 17 residues. Trimming shortened V by 0 bases and J by 1 base, and 13 bases separated the two germline ends. Per the germline V gene, CDR1 is LGHNA and CDR2 is YSLEER. CDR3 region: CASSQDKAGESGNTIYF. The CDR3 DNA is TGCGCCAGCAGCCAAGATAAGGCAGGGGAGTCTGGAAACACCATATATTTT.

The CDR3 sequence is CASSLALGQGSVNEQFF. The CDR3 DNA sequence: TGTGCCAGCAGCTTAGCCCTAGGACAGGGGTCAGTCAATGAGCAGTTCTTC. J is TRBJ2-1 and V is TRBV7-6; 9 bases are shared with TRBD1. The CDR3 has 17 amino acids. Germline CDR1 is SGHVS and CDR2 is FNYEAQ. The V and J ends lost 0 bases and 6 bases, in that order; junction bases with no gene match: 9. The complete variable domain, with remaining parts taken from reference TRBV7-6 and TRBJ2-1, reads GAGVSQSPRYKVTKRGQDVALRCDPISGHVSLYWYRQALGQGPEFLTYFNYEAQQDKSGLPNDRFSAERPEGSISTLTIQRTEQRDSAMYRCASSLALGQGSVNEQFFGPGTRLTVL.

This clonotype was detected a few times. This chain joins TRBV7-2 and TRBJ2-7; D is possibly TRBD2 (6 bases). This CDR3 spans 13 amino acids. With 0 bases removed from V and 7 bases from J, the gap between germline ends came to 10 bases. Germline values: CDR1 SGHTA, CDR2 FQGNSA. The CDR3 here is CASSLAAEGEQYV. The CDR3 DNA reads TGTGCCAGCAGCTTAGCGGCGGAGGGAGAGCAGTACGTC.

The V call is TRBV6-1, the J call TRBJ1-5; D is possibly TRBD1 (6 bases). This CDR3 has 14 amino acids. In germline, CDR1 is MNHNS, CDR2 SASEGT. Between the trimmed V and J ends, which lost 3 bases and 5 bases, there was a span of 11 bases. CDR3 sequence: CASSDGGPDQPQHF. The CDR3 DNA sequence: TGTGCCAGCAGTGATGGGGGGCCCGATCAGCCCCAGCATTTT.

The chain employs TRBV3-1 and TRBJ2-7; TRBD1 matches at 8 bases. This CDR3 is built from 18 residues. V trimming: 1 base; J trimming: 3 bases; junction bases outside the gene matches: 14. The germline CDR1 and CDR2 sequences are LGHDT and YNNKEL (reference sequence). The DNA for the CDR3 is TGTGCCAGCAGCCAAGGAGGTTTCCCCTCGGGACAGGTCTACGAGCAGTACGTC. Translation gives CASSQGGFPSGQVYEQYV.

This clonotype was picked up a small number of times. The chain has TRBV27 and TRBJ2-7; 7 bases align to TRBD1. Germline V lookup: CDR1 MNHEY, CDR2 SMNVEV (reference sequence). Unmatched junction bases numbered 5, after V lost 3 bases and J lost 3 bases. The CDR3 extends over 14 amino acids. CDR3 region: CASSFAGGNYEQYF. CDR3 coding DNA: TGTGCCAGCAGTTTCGCAGGGGGAAACTACGAGCAGTACTTC.